These T cell receptor beta chains were read from a single sample in a study of siplizumab effects on memory and regulatory T cells. Data came from immunoSEQ multiplex PCR; TCRdb stores just in-frame clones and leaves some out. The sample has around 100,000 clones, about 94% seen once. Sequencing was done on a sample of CD4+ T cells sorted from blood. Receptors originate from a human donor in good health. Both conserved end residues are part of each CDR3. The D gene is left open where the match is weak. Not every row has a clone size; where given, it reads once, few, many or a size class.

v_gene,j_gene,abundance,d_gene,CDR3aa,CDR3nt
TRBV6-1,TRBJ1-1,once,.,CASSIDIEAFF,TGTGCCAGCAGTATTGATATTGAAGCTTTCTTT
TRBV27,TRBJ2-7,.,.,CASSLIVQGNYEQYF,TGTGCCAGCAGTTTAATCGTCCAGGGGAACTACGAGCAGTACTTC
TRBV29-1,TRBJ2-1,.,.,CSVPLVSYNEQFF,TGCAGCGTCCCACTAGTGTCCTACAATGAGCAGTTCTTC
TRBV19,TRBJ1-4,once,.,CATTGAFNEKLFF,TGTGCCACAACCGGGGCCTTTAATGAAAAACTGTTTTTT
TRBV15,TRBJ1-4,.,TRBD1,CATSRDMTGSNEKLFF,TGTGCCACCAGCAGAGACATGACAGGGTCAAATGAAAAACTGTTTTTT
TRBV27,TRBJ2-1,.,TRBD2,CASSSRTSGTRWFF,TGTGCCAGCAGTTCACGGACTAGCGGGACTCGCTGGTTCTTC
TRBV6-1,TRBJ1-5,.,TRBD1,CASSEQTGGNQPQHF,TGTGCCAGCAGTGAGCAGACAGGGGGCAATCAGCCCCAGCATTTT
TRBV29-1,TRBJ2-2,.,.,CSVEGRDSVAGELFF,TGCAGCGTTGAAGGACGGGACTCCGTGGCCGGGGAGCTGTTTTTT
TRBV6-6,TRBJ1-1,.,.,CARGLGVVAGNTEAFF,TGTGCCAGGGGCCTTGGAGTGGTGGCCGGGAACACTGAAGCTTTCTTT
TRBV5-1,TRBJ1-6,.,.,CASSWNTGDSPLHF,TGCGCCAGCAGCTGGAACACAGGTGATTCACCCCTCCACTTT